The clone carrying this T cell receptor (beta chain) turned up a few times. The record originates from a study of blood T cells in healthy people across ages. Every sample gave at least 6 micrograms of total RNA when it was extracted. PCR was performed a second time for about 6 to 12 cycles using a sample-barcoded 5' primer and a J-beta primer mix. Each cDNA molecule, via a template-switch adaptor with 12 random nucleotides, was tagged. Each CDR3 protein gets one entry after TCRdb re-called the 5' RACE reads with MiXCR. The sample consists of under 950,000 distinct CDR3 sequences, 22% of them appearing once. This CDR3 has 15 amino acids. Looked up from germline, CDR1 is MNHEY and CDR2 is SVGAGI. Unmatched junction bases numbered 6, after V lost 5 bases and J lost 1 base.

The specimen sequenced was blood. The sequence came from a man aged 70-80 years in good health. V and J are TRBV6-5 and TRBJ1-1; 8 nucleotides agree with TRBD1. CDR3 residues: CASSPTGTGNTEAFF. The CDR3 nucleotides read TGTGCCAGCAGTCCTACCGGGACAGGGAACACTGAAGCTTTCTTT.